The 18 T cell receptor beta chains below were found in one sample sequenced in a study of blood T cell repertoires in COVID-19. The repertoire was sequenced with immunoSEQ multiplex PCR; TCRdb's copy has only in-frame clones and lacks some. The sample holds tens of thousands of clones, roughly 86% seen once. The sequenced sample was peripheral blood. These receptors all stem from an elderly woman with acute or convalescent COVID-19.

The CDR3 loop reads CASREDYGYTF. CDR3 DNA: TGTGCCTCCAGGGAGGACTATGGCTACACCTTC. The chain combines TRBV28 with TRBJ1-2; possible D gene TRBD1, 5 bases. Trimming shortened V by 11 bases and J by 3 bases, and 10 bases separated the two germline ends. Germline V gives CDR1 MDHEN, CDR2 SYDVKM. The CDR3 has 11 residues.

The chain has TRBV7-3 and TRBJ1-1; D is uncertain. V was cut by 5 bases and J by 5 bases, with 15 bases left in between. The CDR3 runs 14 residues. The V gene's germline CDR1 is SGHTA and CDR2 FQGTGA. CDR3 in amino acids: CASSQAFGGTEAFF. CDR3 coding DNA: TGTGCCAGCAGCCAGGCCTTTGGAGGGACTGAAGCTTTCTTT.

This clone was observed once. V is TRBV15 and J is TRBJ2-3, with 9 nucleotides matching TRBD2. Germline values: CDR1 LNHNV, CDR2 YYDKDF (reference sequence). The CDR3 runs 16 residues. The trim removed 0 bases at V and 2 bases at J, leaving 3 bases unmatched. The CDR3 DNA follows: TGTGCCACCAGCAGAGATCCTAGCGGGGCCACAGATACGCAGTATTTT. Residues: CATSRDPSGATDTQYF.

This clone occurred a few times. The chain combines TRBV3-1 (or the pseudogene TRBV3-2) with TRBJ2-3, with 9 bases matching TRBD2. Trimming removed 1 base from V and 6 bases from J; junction bases left unmatched: 5. The CDR3 consists of 15 residues. Germline V gene sequence: CDR1 LGHDT, CDR2 YNNKEL (reference sequence). CDR3 DNA: TGTGCCAGCAGCCAAGTAGCGGGGGCGCGCGATACGCAGTATTTT. It yields the protein CASSQVAGARDTQYF.

This chain connects TRBV6-2 or TRBV6-3 to TRBJ2-1, with a possible D match to TRBD1 (6 bases). The CDR3 totals 14 residues. CDR1 is MNHEY, CDR2 SVGEGT, per germline. V was shortened by 2 bases and J by 9 bases, with 14 bases between the two germline ends. The DNA for the CDR3 is TGTGCCAGCAGTTACGGTGGACAGTCAAGTGAGCAGTTCTTC. It translates to CASSYGGQSSEQFF.

CDR3 protein: CASSPTSQGVDSPLHF. CDR3 coding DNA: TGCGCCAGCAGCCCCACCTCACAGGGGGTGGACTCACCCCTCCACTTT. The chain couples TRBV5-1 to TRBJ1-6; TRBD1 agrees at 8 bases. Germline V gives CDR1 SGHRS, CDR2 YFSETQ. The CDR3 has 16 amino acids. With 4 bases clipped from V and 10 bases from J, the junction kept 13 bases outside the gene matches.

This chain links TRBV5-4 with TRBJ2-1, with TRBD2 as a possible D gene (5 bases). Germline V gene lookup returns CDR1 SGHNT and CDR2 YYREEE (reference sequence). This CDR3 region has 15 residues. V was cut by 2 bases and J by 0 bases, with 9 bases left in between. The CDR3 loop is CASSFGSGSYNEQFF. Written as DNA, the CDR3 is TGTGCCAGCAGCTTTGGCAGCGGCTCCTACAATGAGCAGTTCTTC.

The gene calls are TRBV13 and TRBJ2-5; 11 bases align to TRBD2. The CDR3 consists of 17 residues. The germline CDR1 and CDR2 sequences are PRHDT and FYEKMQ (reference sequence). Trimming removed 2 bases from V and 1 base from J; junction bases left unmatched: 6. CDR3 region: CASSLPVGLAVQETQYF. CDR3 coding DNA: TGTGCCAGCAGCTTACCCGTGGGACTAGCGGTCCAAGAGACCCAGTACTTC.

The chain carries TRBV5-4 and TRBJ1-4; the D gene is possibly TRBD1 (5 bases). Germline V lookup: CDR1 SGHNT, CDR2 YYREEE (reference sequence). V lost 0 bases and J 8 bases, leaving 5 bases between the germline ends. The CDR3 spans 12 residues. CDR3 DNA: TGTGCCAGCAGCTTGGACAGGGAAAAACTGTTTTTT. This gives the protein CASSLDREKLFF.

DNA of the CDR3: TGTGCCAGCAGAGAGGGACTAGCGGACAATGAGCAGTTCTTC. Protein sequence: CASREGLADNEQFF. V is TRBV6-5 and J is TRBJ2-1, with 11 bases matching TRBD2. The V and J ends lost 6 bases and 5 bases, in that order; junction bases with no gene match: 3. The length of the CDR3 is 14 residues. Germline V gives CDR1 MNHEY, CDR2 SVGAGI.

V gene TRBV5-1 combines with J gene TRBJ2-2; weak D call: TRBD2 (6 bases). Trimming pared 4 bases from V and 6 bases from J, leaving 16 bases between. Germline CDR1 SGHRS, CDR2 YFSETQ. The CDR3 is 15 residues long. This CDR3 reads CASSVSGSRSGELFF. CDR3 in DNA: TGCGCCAGCAGCGTCAGCGGGTCTAGGTCCGGGGAGCTGTTTTTT.

This chain uses TRBV6-6 with TRBJ1-6; TRBD1 matches at 10 bases. The J segment lost 7 bases and the V segment lost 6 bases, leaving 6 bases of the junction unmatched. Per the germline V gene, CDR1 is MNHNY and CDR2 is SVGAGI (reference sequence). This CDR3 comprises 15 residues. CDR3 in amino acids: CASRTGTGDNSPLHF. CDR3 coding DNA: TGTGCCAGCAGGACCGGGACAGGGGACAATTCACCCCTCCACTTT.

The J gene is TRBJ1-1, the V gene TRBV6-1, with a tentative D call TRBD1 (6 bases). The CDR3 is made up of 14 amino acids. Per germline, CDR1 MNHNS and CDR2 SASEGT. V was clipped by 1 base and J by 6 bases, with 12 bases between them. The CDR3 region is CASSEGGRFAEAFF. In DNA, the CDR3 is TGTGCCAGCAGTGAAGGGGGGCGCTTCGCTGAAGCTTTCTTT.

This sequence joins TRBV19 and TRBJ1-2; no definite D call. The V and J ends lost 3 bases and 4 bases respectively, with 9 bases between them. Germline lookup yields CDR1 LNHDA and CDR2 SQIVND (reference sequence). The CDR3 runs 13 residues. The CDR3 nucleotides are TGTGCCAGTAGTATTGACACCCCCTATGGCTACACCTTC. Its translation: CASSIDTPYGYTF.

The chain links TRBV2 to TRBJ1-2; 7 nucleotides align to TRBD1. V was pared by 0 bases and J by 6 bases, with 16 bases of the junction left unmatched. This CDR3 contains 18 residues. Germline assignment: CDR1 SNHLY and CDR2 FYNNEI. This CDR3 is CASSEAEIETGLGDGYTF. The CDR3 DNA is TGTGCCAGCAGTGAAGCCGAAATAGAGACAGGGTTGGGAGATGGCTACACCTTC. Full variable domain (rest looked up from reference TRBV2 and TRBJ1-2): EPEVTQTPSHQVTQMGQEVILRCVPISNHLYFYWYRQILGQKVEFLVSFYNNEISEKSEIFDDQFSVERPDGSNFTLKIRSTKLEDSAMYFCASSEAEIETGLGDGYTFGSGTRLTVV.

This chain uses TRBV20-1 with TRBJ2-7; no firm D call. CDR3 length equals 14 residues. Germline-derived CDR1 and CDR2 are DFQATT and SNEGSKA (reference sequence). V lost 3 bases to trimming and J lost 4 bases, with 16 bases between them. In DNA form, the CDR3 reads TGCAGTGCTAGTGAGCGCCGAGGAAAATACGAGCAGTACTTC. Translating gives CSASERRGKYEQYF.

The chain joins TRBV27 to TRBJ2-5, with D perhaps matching TRBD2 (5 bases). The CDR3 spans 16 residues. V lost 5 bases, J lost 1 base, and 17 bases lay in between. CDR1 is MNHEY, CDR2 SMNVEV, per germline (reference sequence). CDR3 sequence (DNA): TGTGCCAGCAGTCCCACAAGGGCTAGCTTCCAAGAGACCCAGTACTTC. Its translation: CASSPTRASFQETQYF.

The CDR3 DNA follows: TGTGCCAGCAGCTGGGACAGGGCAGAGACCCAGTACTTC. Translated, it gives CASSWDRAETQYF. The J gene is TRBJ2-5, the V gene TRBV7-7; TRBD1 aligns across 9 bases. This CDR3 contains 13 residues. Losses at the gene ends were 4 bases for V and 4 bases for J; bases not matched to a gene: 1. Per germline, CDR1 SSHAT and CDR2 FNYEAQ (reference sequence).